Listed here is a single TCR beta chain. Original processing notes: For nucleated cells, counts were estimated from reference gene primer amplification. Profiling relied on immunoSEQ multiplex PCR, and the TCRdb table lists in-frame clones only, not all of them. Clonal size and the V and J genes are those of that table, whereas D and trimming came from the DNA. The sample lists under 400,000 clones; roughly 86% were seen once. The sample originates from a study of blood T cell repertoires in COVID-19. At the level of the study: Specimens from acute and convalescent COVID-19 originated in the United States, Italy and Spain.

The germline CDR1 and CDR2 sequences are SGHDN and FVKESK. The CDR3 consists of 16 residues. Trimming cost V 1 base and J 5 bases, with 12 bases left between them. The sequence came from a man aged 40-49 years in a cohort exposed to, infected with or recovered from COVID-19 (not recorded which). The chain uses TRBV14 and TRBJ1-6, with D maybe TRBD1 (6 bases). The sample comprised PBMCs or T cells enriched from blood (not recorded which). CDR3 sequence: CASSQGTGQNNSPLHF. In DNA, the CDR3 is TGTGCCAGCAGCCAAGGGACCGGACAGAATAATTCACCCCTCCACTTT.